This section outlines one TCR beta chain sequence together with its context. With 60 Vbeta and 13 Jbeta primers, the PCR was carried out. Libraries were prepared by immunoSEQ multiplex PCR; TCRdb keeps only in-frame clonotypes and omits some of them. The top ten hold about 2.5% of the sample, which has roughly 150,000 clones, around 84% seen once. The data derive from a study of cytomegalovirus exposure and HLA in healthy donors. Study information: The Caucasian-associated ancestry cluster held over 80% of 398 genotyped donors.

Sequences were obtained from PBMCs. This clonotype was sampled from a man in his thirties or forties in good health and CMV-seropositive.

The chain's CDR3 is CASSHTTKTGELFF. In nucleotides, the CDR3 is TGCGCCAGCAGCCACACGACTAAGACCGGGGAGCTGTTTTTT. This chain links TRBV4-3 with TRBJ2-2; D perhaps matches TRBD2 (5 bases). This CDR3 spans 14 amino acids. Per the germline V gene, CDR1 is LGHNA and CDR2 is YSLEER. Deletions cut 3 bases from V and 5 bases from J, with 10 bases between.